This T cell receptor beta chain was recorded in a study of blood T cell repertoires in COVID-19 (TCRdb year 2020). Study-level background: The collaborator samples originated in the United States, Italy and Spain and spanned the acute and convalescent phases of COVID-19. The prospective study material was composed of cDNA or gDNA derived from T cells, B-cell-depleted T cells, or PBMCs. The dataset comprised deeply sampled blood TCRbeta repertoires from subjects exposed to, actively infected with, or recovered from COVID-19. The repertoires were made available in a free public database intended to serve as a resource for research on the immune response to SARS-CoV-2. The samples were drawn from two sources: the first 160 participants of the ongoing ImmuneRACE study, and 950 to 1,500 subjects contributed by 6 global collaborators. A de-identified subject ID, COVID-19 status, age in years and sex were almost always included in the sample metadata. Where available, HLA class I and class II types were taken from metadata supplied by the sample provider and were not determined by assay-based typing.

As concerns this clone: No antigen is known for it. Base-call qualities are not available, and no considerably larger clone is one nucleotide away.

What the research found in general, with its limitations: The amount of clinical and demographic metadata varied by source and participant and was provided uncurated.

TCRbeta CDR3 regions were amplified from genomic DNA by means of the immunoSEQ Assay, a bias-controlled multiplex PCR. In the source study's methods: Nucleated cell counts per sample were estimated from amplification of reference gene primers within the assay. To quantify the absolute abundance of each unique TCRbeta CDR3 rearrangement, sequence reads were collapsed and filtered. For each sample, productive Simpson clonality was calculated as the square root of Simpson's diversity index over productive rearrangements. The source is immuneACCESS, and TCRdb retained only in-frame sequences with V and J called. Part of the clones is not carried over; for the studies checked, unresolved V genes explain less than half of this, and the remainder is unexplained. V, J and clone size derive from that table, while D and trimming were established from the DNA sequence. Counted in this sample were a few hundred thousand clones; roughly 84% of them appeared once. The top ten clones comprise roughly 0.94% of the sample.

In the prospective study, participants were roughly 18 to 95 years old, resided in 20 to 30 geographic areas of the United States, and were enrolled through a virtual design. Cohort assignment in the prospective study relied on participant-reported clinical history from a screening survey and a study questionnaire. Recovered participants in ImmuneRACE Cohort 3 were defined by two consecutive negative NP/OP PCR tests, clearance by a healthcare professional, or resolution of symptoms. Mobile phlebotomists in the prospective study collected whole blood, serum and a nasopharyngeal or oropharyngeal swab from every participant. Participants in the prospective study had the option to provide additional blood draws and questionnaires over a roughly 2-month period. Before DNA extraction, prospective study blood samples were shipped either frozen or at room temperature. CDR1 and CDR2 were assigned from the germline V gene (reference sequence) as MNHEY and SMNVEV. Trimming leaves V shorter by 0 bases and J shorter by 4 bases, with the junction holding 2 bases beyond the gene matches. The CDR3 spans 14 residues, from the cysteine through the phenylalanine. The CDR3 DNA has 42 bases and is translated from base 1.

Sequencing was done on a sample of PBMCs or T cells enriched from blood (not recorded which). The rearrangement joined TRBV27 to TRBJ2-7; 8 bases in between match TRBD2. This clonotype originated in a woman aged 25 to 39 who had recovered from COVID-19. The DNA sequence follows: TGTGCCAGCAGTTTATCGAGCGGGGGTTACGAGCAGTACTTC. This translates into CASSLSSGGYEQYF.